Shown below are 11 T cell receptor beta chains from a single sample sequenced in a study of radiotherapy plus CTLA-4 blockade in lung cancer. TCRdb's table, derived via immunoSEQ multiplex PCR, lists solely in-frame clones and lacks some. This sample yields 65,000 to 100,000 clones, of which under 85% are seen a single time; 0.82% belongs to the top ten. This sample comprised peripheral blood, obtained from a patient treated with radiotherapy plus ipilimumab. These receptors all come from a human donor with non-small cell lung cancer who had stable disease on radiotherapy plus ipilimumab.

Only one count was recorded for this clone. The V call is TRBV5-4, the J call TRBJ2-5; 11 positions agree with TRBD2. The J segment lost 5 bases and the V segment lost 4 bases, leaving 1 base of the junction unmatched. Germline-derived CDR1 and CDR2 are SGHNT and YYREEE (reference sequence). The CDR3 is 13 residues long. CDR3 DNA sequence: TGTGCCAGCAGCCCTAGCGGGAGGGAGACCCAGTACTTC. Its translation: CASSPSGRETQYF.

This chain joins TRBV6-5 and TRBJ1-1, with D maybe TRBD1 (6 bases). V was pared by 6 bases and J by 1 base, with 12 bases between. Germline CDR1 and CDR2: MNHEY and SVGAGI. This CDR3 has 14 residues. Written as DNA, the CDR3 is TGTGCCAGCAGACTTAGAGGGGGGAACACTGAAGCTTTCTTT. The encoded protein is CASRLRGGNTEAFF.

The CDR3 sequence: CASSYSRGVGYTF. The CDR3 coding sequence is TGTGCCAGCAGCTATTCCCGTGGTGTCGGCTACACCTTC. The chain carries TRBV11-2 and TRBJ1-2, with D uncertain. The CDR3 is 13 residues long. Germline V gene sequence: CDR1 SGHAT, CDR2 FQNNGV. V shed 4 bases and J shed 8 bases, with 14 bases lying between them. The whole variable domain, filled in from reference TRBV11-2 and TRBJ1-2, reads EAGVAQSPRYKIIEKRQSVAFWCNPISGHATLYWYQQILGQGPKLLIQFQNNGVVDDSQLPKDRFSAERLKGVDSTLKIQPAKLEDSAVYLCASSYSRGVGYTFGSGTRLTVV.

The chain recombines TRBV28 with TRBJ2-1, with 10 nucleotides matching TRBD2. Germline values: CDR1 MDHEN, CDR2 SYDVKM. This CDR3 is 20 amino acids long. J lost 7 bases, V lost 1 base, and 19 bases had no gene match. CDR3 sequence reads: CASSLLPQSWLAGARNEQFF. In DNA, the CDR3 is TGTGCCAGCAGTTTATTGCCCCAGAGTTGGCTAGCGGGGGCCAGGAATGAGCAGTTCTTC. Together with reference TRBV28 and TRBJ2-1, the CDR3 gives the full variable domain: DVKVTQSSRYLVKRTGEKVFLECVQDMDHENMFWYRQDPGLGLRLIYFSYDVKMKEKGDIPEGYSVSREKKERFSLILESASTNQTSMYLCASSLLPQSWLAGARNEQFFGPGTRLTVL.

The chain has TRBV5-6 and TRBJ2-7; no definite D call. Between the trimmed V and J ends, which lost 0 bases and 4 bases, there was a span of 8 bases. Germline V gene sequence: CDR1 SGHDT, CDR2 YYEEEE. The CDR3 has 13 amino acids. The CDR3 loop is CASSLVTQYEQYF. The CDR3 region has the DNA TGTGCCAGCAGCTTGGTGACTCAGTACGAGCAGTACTTC.

The CDR3 spells CASSIFGGSVFAGELFF. CDR3 nucleotide sequence: TGTGCCAGTAGTATATTCGGCGGGAGTGTGTTTGCCGGGGAGCTGTTTTTT. V gene TRBV19 combines with J gene TRBJ2-2, with 7 bases identical to TRBD2. J was trimmed by 6 bases and V by 2 bases; bases with no gene match: 12. The CDR3 covers 17 residues. From germline, CDR1 is LNHDA and CDR2 SQIVND (reference sequence). Combining the CDR3 with reference TRBV19 and TRBJ2-2 gives the whole variable domain DGGITQSPKYLFRKEGQNVTLSCEQNLNHDAMYWYRQDPGQGLRLIYYSQIVNDFQKGDIAEGYSVSREKKESFPLTVTSAQKNPTAFYLCASSIFGGSVFAGELFFGEGSRLTVL.

This clone was seen a few times. The rearrangement uses TRBV28 and TRBJ1-2; the D is unclear. Trimming took off 7 bases at V and 3 bases at J, with 12 bases between the two ends. CDR1 is MDHEN and CDR2 is SYDVKM in the germline V gene. The CDR3 has 13 amino acids. CDR3 in DNA: TGTGCCAGCACCGTTACATCGGACTATGGCTACACCTTC. This encodes CASTVTSDYGYTF.

This clone was observed a few times. The chain combines TRBV7-2 with TRBJ2-2; D is uncertain. This CDR3 spans 13 amino acids. Germline V gene sequence: CDR1 SGHTA, CDR2 FQGNSA. V lost 1 base to trimming and J lost 7 bases, with 7 bases between them. CDR3 sequence (DNA): TGTGCCAGCAGCTTAGGCACTGGCGGGGAGCTGTTTTTT. It specifies CASSLGTGGELFF.

The genes are TRBV10-3 and TRBJ1-1, with 8 bases fitting TRBD1. CDR3 size: 14 residues. Germline CDR1 is ENHRY and CDR2 is SYGVKD. Trimming removed 2 bases from V and 9 bases from J; junction bases left unmatched: 8. The CDR3 nucleotides read TGTGCCATCAGTGAGATGGTGGACAGGGATAAAGCTTTCTTT. Its protein product is CAISEMVDRDKAFF.

This clone was detected once. The chain recombines TRBV5-1 with TRBJ1-3; no definite D call. V shed 0 bases and J shed 1 base, with 5 bases lying between them. This CDR3 region has 14 residues. CDR1 and CDR2 from the germline V gene are SGHRS and YFSETQ. The CDR3 nucleotides read TGCGCCAGCAGCTTGGGTGGGTCTGGAAACACCATATATTTT. Translating gives CASSLGGSGNTIYF.

J is TRBJ1-1 and V is TRBV23-1; D is perhaps TRBD1 (6 bases). TRBV23-1 is reported as an ORF; its role is uncertain. V was shortened by 5 bases and J by 8 bases, with 12 bases between the two germline ends. The CDR3 contains 12 residues. CDR3 DNA: TGCGCCAGCAGTGTGGACAGAGGCGAAGCTTTCTTT. Translation: CASSVDRGEAFF.